The rows below give T cell receptor beta chains drawn from one sample of a study of response to subunit inactivated influenza vaccine. In TCRdb, the RT-PCR reads were re-called with MiXCR into one record per CDR3 protein. The sample holds around 580,000 distinct CDR3 sequences; roughly 15% are singletons and the top ten take approximately 12%. The sequences come from PBMCs from blood, collected approximately 13 days after vaccination. The receptors derive from a man over 45 who received an inactivated influenza vaccine. Each CDR3 is given with its conserved first and last residue. The D gene is left open where the match is weak. Not all rows give a size; the values are once, few, many and, for expanded clones, a class.

J gene: TRBJ2-7; V gene: TRBV5-1; D gene: TRBD1; clone size: .; CDR3 DNA: TGCGCCAGCAGCTTGGGGGACAGCTCAGGCGAGCAGTACTTC; CDR3 protein: CASSLGDSSGEQYF
J gene: TRBJ2-2; V gene: TRBV4-2; D gene: .; clone size: .; CDR3 DNA: TGTGCCAGCAGCCACGTGGTCCGTGCGAACACCGGGGAGCTGTTTTTT; CDR3 protein: CASSHVVRANTGELFF
J gene: TRBJ2-3; V gene: TRBV20-1; D gene: .; clone size: few; CDR3 DNA: TGCAGTGCTTTCGGGGGCACAGATACGCAGTATTTT; CDR3 protein: CSAFGGTDTQYF
J gene: TRBJ1-1; V gene: TRBV5-1; D gene: .; clone size: many; CDR3 DNA: TGCGCCAGCAGCGATCAGGGTAACACTGAAGCTTTCTTT; CDR3 protein: CASSDQGNTEAFF
J gene: TRBJ2-3; V gene: TRBV7-8; D gene: .; clone size: few; CDR3 DNA: TGTGCCAGCAGCTTAGAGGGCGGTGTACGAGATACGCAGTATTTT; CDR3 protein: CASSLEGGVRDTQYF
J gene: TRBJ2-7; V gene: TRBV12-3/TRBV12-4; D gene: TRBD2; clone size: .; CDR3 DNA: TGTGCCAGCAGTCGGGGGGGCCGGGGCTACGAGCAGTACTTC; CDR3 protein: CASSRGGRGYEQYF
J gene: TRBJ2-5; V gene: TRBV5-5; D gene: .; clone size: few; CDR3 DNA: TGTGCCAGCAGCCCCTCCGGGACAGGCGGGAGAGAGACCCAGTACTTC; CDR3 protein: CASSPSGTGGRETQYF
J gene: TRBJ2-3; V gene: TRBV25-1; D gene: TRBD1; clone size: many; CDR3 DNA: TGTGCCAGCACAGACAGGGGATCTTTAGATACGCAGTATTTT; CDR3 protein: CASTDRGSLDTQYF
J gene: TRBJ1-3; V gene: TRBV12-3/TRBV12-4; D gene: .; clone size: many; CDR3 DNA: TGTGCCACCGGGAGGCTTGACTCTGGAAACACCATATATTTT; CDR3 protein: CATGRLDSGNTIYF
J gene: TRBJ2-7; V gene: TRBV5-1; D gene: TRBD2; clone size: few; CDR3 DNA: TGCGCCAGCAGCTTGGTGTCTAGCGGGAGATCCGAGCAGTACTTC; CDR3 protein: CASSLVSSGRSEQYF
J gene: TRBJ1-5; V gene: TRBV5-5; D gene: .; clone size: few; CDR3 DNA: TGTGCCAGCAGCCCCGACGTGTTCAATCAGCCCCAGCATTTT; CDR3 protein: CASSPDVFNQPQHF
J gene: TRBJ2-7; V gene: TRBV18; D gene: .; clone size: many; CDR3 DNA: TGTGCCAGCTCACCCCGCCCGGAGGCCTACGAGCAGTACTTC; CDR3 protein: CASSPRPEAYEQYF
J gene: TRBJ1-1; V gene: TRBV6-2/TRBV6-3; D gene: .; clone size: .; CDR3 DNA: TGTGCCAGCTGGCAGGGTAGATCTGAAGCTTTCTTT; CDR3 protein: CASWQGRSEAFF
J gene: TRBJ2-7; V gene: TRBV3-1; D gene: TRBD1; clone size: few; CDR3 DNA: TGTGCCAGCAGTGTCCGGACAGGGTGGCACGAGCAGTACTTC; CDR3 protein: CASSVRTGWHEQYF
J gene: TRBJ2-2; V gene: TRBV19; D gene: .; clone size: few; CDR3 DNA: TGTGCCAGTAGTGAGGCGGGCACCCCGAACACCGGGGAGCTGTTTTTT; CDR3 protein: CASSEAGTPNTGELFF
J gene: TRBJ2-2; V gene: TRBV5-5; D gene: TRBD1; clone size: .; CDR3 DNA: TGTGCCAGCAGATTCGACAGGGCGGGCACCGGGGAGCTGTTTTTT; CDR3 protein: CASRFDRAGTGELFF
J gene: TRBJ2-2; V gene: TRBV5-4; D gene: TRBD2; clone size: .; CDR3 DNA: TGTGCCACCTACCCGGGACTAGCGAACACCGGGGAGCTGTTTTTT; CDR3 protein: CATYPGLANTGELFF
J gene: TRBJ1-1; V gene: TRBV6-2/TRBV6-3; D gene: .; clone size: .; CDR3 DNA: TGTGCCAGCAGTTACGGGTCAGGGGCACTATCTGAAGCTTTCTTT; CDR3 protein: CASSYGSGALSEAFF
J gene: TRBJ2-1; V gene: TRBV12-3/TRBV12-4; D gene: .; clone size: many; CDR3 DNA: TGTGCCAGCAGTTTGAAAGGCCCGCCAGGCGAGCAGTTCTTC; CDR3 protein: CASSLKGPPGEQFF
J gene: TRBJ2-7; V gene: TRBV3-1; D gene: TRBD2; clone size: .; CDR3 DNA: TGTGCCAGCAGCCAACCCCGACTAGCGGCCACCTACGAGCAGTACTTC; CDR3 protein: CASSQPRLAATYEQYF
J gene: TRBJ2-3; V gene: TRBV20-1; D gene: TRBD1; clone size: .; CDR3 DNA: TGCAGTGCTGAGAACAGGGGGCGAAGCACAGATACGCAGTATTTT; CDR3 protein: CSAENRGRSTDTQYF